The 20 T cell receptor beta chains in this list originate from one sample, sequenced in a study of T cell responses to AZD1222 COVID-19 vaccine (dated by TCRdb to the early 2020s). The intended sense of this specimen's time point label: baseline before first vaccination. Library creation used the immunoSEQ multiplex PCR assay. TCRdb took over this immuneACCESS table, retaining in-frame rearrangements with V and J assigned. Such tables are incomplete; in checked studies, under half of the missing clones stem from an unresolved V gene, and the remainder is unexplained. This sample is represented by more than 95,000 clones; more than 75% of them were singletons. Around 10% of the sample lies in the top ten. The specimen was peripheral blood, collected on day 0 of AZD1222 vaccination. Receptor source: an adult in good health.

The gene calls are TRBV19 and TRBJ2-5, with 10 bases fitting TRBD2. Per the germline V gene, CDR1 is LNHDA and CDR2 is SQIVND (reference sequence). The CDR3 extends over 14 amino acids. Germline trimming cut 9 bases from V and 1 base from J; bases unmatched to any gene: 5. CDR3 sequence: CASEAGGPQETQYF. As DNA, the CDR3 is TGTGCCAGCGAAGCGGGAGGGCCCCAAGAGACCCAGTACTTC.

J is TRBJ2-1 and V is TRBV16; D is ambiguous. The CDR3 has 12 amino acids. The V end lost 0 bases, the J end lost 7 bases, and 4 bases lay between the germline ends. Germline CDR1 KGHSY, CDR2 FQNENV. DNA of the CDR3: TGTGCCAGCAGCCAATCAGGGAATGAGCAGTTCTTC. It specifies CASSQSGNEQFF.

This clone was picked up a small number of times. This rearrangement joins TRBV19 to TRBJ1-6; D is unresolved. The germline CDR1 and CDR2 sequences are LNHDA and SQIVND (reference sequence). V lost 5 bases to trimming and J lost 7 bases, with 21 bases between them. This CDR3 has 17 amino acids. CDR3 nucleotides: TGTGCCAGTAGTTTTAGAGACTTCCGGGGAAGAAATTCACCCCTCCACTTT. It is translated as CASSFRDFRGRNSPLHF. The full variable domain, its missing parts supplied by reference TRBV19 and TRBJ1-6, is DGGITQSPKYLFRKEGQNVTLSCEQNLNHDAMYWYRQDPGQGLRLIYYSQIVNDFQKGDIAEGYSVSREKKESFPLTVTSAQKNPTAFYLCASSFRDFRGRNSPLHFGNGTRLTVT.

This clone is medium-sized (0.01 to 0.1%) in the sample. V usage is TRBV3-1 (or the pseudogene TRBV3-2) and J usage is TRBJ2-3; D is tentatively TRBD1 or TRBD2 (5 bases each). The V end was cut by 2 bases, the J end by 3 bases, with 15 bases between. The CDR3 loop spans 16 amino acids. Germline V gene lookup returns CDR1 LGHDT and CDR2 YNNKEL (reference sequence). CDR3: CASSQRFGAATDTQYF. CDR3 coding DNA: TGTGCCAGCAGCCAAAGATTCGGGGCCGCTACAGATACGCAGTATTTT.

V usage is TRBV1 and J usage is TRBJ2-3; the D call in the table, TRBD2, was not verified against the DNA. TRBV1 is deemed a pseudogene. CDR3 length: 16 residues. CDR3 sequence: CTSSQDEREGTDTQYF. CDR3 nucleotides: TGCACCAGCAGCCAAGACGAGCGGGAAGGCACAGATACGCAGTATTTT.

This clone was seen a few times. V and J are TRBV7-6 and TRBJ2-3; no definite D call. V was pared by 4 bases and J by 3 bases, with 11 bases between. Germline-derived CDR1 and CDR2 are SGHVS and FNYEAQ. This CDR3 comprises 14 residues. CDR3 bases: TGTGCCAGCAGCTCGGCTTATCAAACAGATACGCAGTATTTT. It encodes CASSSAYQTDTQYF.

The CDR3 DNA is TGTGCCAGCAGCCTCGGACCCGGCTGGAACACTGAAGCTTTCTTT. It translates to CASSLGPGWNTEAFF. This chain connects TRBV7-6 to TRBJ1-1; no firm D call. Per the germline V gene, CDR1 is SGHVS and CDR2 is FNYEAQ. The CDR3 sequence is 15 residues long. V dropped 5 bases and J dropped 1 base, with 14 bases sitting between them.

This chain uses TRBV7-2 with TRBJ2-2; 8 bases align to TRBD2. The CDR3 runs to 16 residues. Germline assignment: CDR1 SGHTA and CDR2 FQGNSA. V lost 4 bases and J lost 0; bases outside the gene matches: 4. In DNA, the CDR3 is TGTGCCAGCAGCTCCCGACTAGCGCCGAACACCGGGGAGCTGTTTTTT. Translation: CASSSRLAPNTGELFF.

This rearrangement joins TRBV19 to TRBJ2-3, with 8 positions matching TRBD2. Germline V gives CDR1 LNHDA, CDR2 SQIVND (reference sequence). CDR3 size: 12 residues. V was clipped by 6 bases and J by 6 bases; unmatched bases: 2. CDR3 amino acids: CASRGLGDTQYF. The CDR3, as DNA: TGTGCCAGTAGGGGACTAGGGGATACGCAGTATTTT.

The V and J genes are TRBV5-1 and TRBJ2-1; 9 bases are a match to TRBD1. CDR1 is SGHRS and CDR2 is YFSETQ in the germline V gene. Trimming took 4 bases from V and 8 from J; bases not matched to a gene: 10. CDR3 length: 15 residues. The CDR3 here is CASSPTTGGFYEQFF. CDR3 bases: TGCGCCAGCAGCCCCACAACAGGGGGCTTCTATGAGCAGTTCTTC.

This chain's CDR3 is CASSLGDVHSYEQYF. DNA for the CDR3: TGTGCCAGCAGCTTAGGGGACGTACACTCCTACGAGCAGTACTTC. The V call is TRBV11-2, the J call TRBJ2-7; D possibly uses TRBD1 or TRBD2 (5 bases each). Trimming took 1 base from V and 0 from J, leaving 10 bases between them. This CDR3 has 15 residues. Germline V gene data show CDR1 as SGHAT and CDR2 as FQNNGV. The full variable domain, with the rest looked up from reference TRBV11-2 and TRBJ2-7, is EAGVAQSPRYKIIEKRQSVAFWCNPISGHATLYWYQQILGQGPKLLIQFQNNGVVDDSQLPKDRFSAERLKGVDSTLKIQPAKLEDSAVYLCASSLGDVHSYEQYFGPGTRLTVT.

The V call is TRBV11-3, the J call TRBJ2-1, with D perhaps being TRBD1 or TRBD2 (5 bases each). V lost 0 bases to trimming and J lost 7 bases, with 22 bases between them. Per germline, CDR1 SGHNT and CDR2 YENEEA. This CDR3 is built from 18 residues. Written as DNA, the CDR3 is TGTGCCAGCAGCTTAGACCAAGGAGGAACTAGTAGGGGAAATGAGCAGTTCTTC. Translated, it gives CASSLDQGGTSRGNEQFF.

The rearrangement links TRBV19 to TRBJ1-1; TRBD1 might be the D (6 bases). Trimming took off 1 base at V and 4 bases at J, with 13 bases between the two ends. Germline V CDR1 and CDR2: LNHDA, SQIVND (reference sequence). The CDR3 consists of 15 residues. The CDR3 reads CASSIVPSRGTEAFF. In DNA, the CDR3 is TGTGCCAGTAGTATAGTCCCCAGCAGGGGCACTGAAGCTTTCTTT.

This clone has a single count. The gene calls are TRBV6-5 and TRBJ2-7; TRBD2 matches 10 bases. V trimming: 4 bases; J trimming: 7 bases; junction bases outside the gene matches: 10. CDR1 and CDR2 from the germline V gene are MNHEY and SVGAGI. This CDR3 has 15 residues. The CDR3 region has the DNA TGTGCCAGCAGTTTGTCAGCGGGAGGGGGTTTGGAGCAGTACTTC. Translating gives CASSLSAGGGLEQYF.

The rearrangement links TRBV4-1 to TRBJ1-2; D not certain. The CDR3 covers 14 residues. Per the germline V gene, CDR1 is MGHRA and CDR2 is YSYEKL. V gave up 0 bases and J gave up 8 bases, with 13 bases separating them. This CDR3 reads CASSQEETGGGYTF. CDR3 bases: TGCGCCAGCAGCCAAGAAGAAACGGGAGGCGGCTACACCTTC.

This chain uses TRBV11-1 with TRBJ2-7; 9 nucleotides agree with TRBD1. This CDR3 has 13 residues. Germline trimming cut 3 bases from V and 6 bases from J; bases unmatched to any gene: 3. Looked up from germline, CDR1 is SGHAT and CDR2 is FQDESV (reference sequence). CDR3 DNA: TGTGCCAGCAGCTTGGACAGGGGTTCCGAGCAGTACTTC. Its translation is CASSLDRGSEQYF.

A few counts support this clone. The CDR3: CASSSLPGTSYEQYF. The CDR3 region has the DNA TGCGCCAGCAGCTCCCTCCCCGGGACAAGCTACGAGCAGTACTTC. This chain connects TRBV5-1 to TRBJ2-7; TRBD1 might be the D (6 bases). V was cut by 3 bases and J by 3 bases, with 16 bases left in between. Germline V gene lookup returns CDR1 SGHRS and CDR2 YFSETQ. The CDR3 spans 15 residues.

The chain uses TRBV28 and TRBJ2-2; D is perhaps TRBD2 (6 bases). Germline CDR1 MDHEN, CDR2 SYDVKM. This CDR3 has 16 residues. Trimming took 2 bases from V and 1 from J, leaving 11 bases between them. CDR3 bases: TGTGCCAGCAGTTTAGGGGGGATTAGGAACACCGGGGAGCTGTTTTTT. It translates to CASSLGGIRNTGELFF. Combining the CDR3 with reference TRBV28 and TRBJ2-2 gives the whole variable domain DVKVTQSSRYLVKRTGEKVFLECVQDMDHENMFWYRQDPGLGLRLIYFSYDVKMKEKGDIPEGYSVSREKKERFSLILESASTNQTSMYLCASSLGGIRNTGELFFGEGSRLTVL.

The genes are TRBV6-2 or TRBV6-3 and TRBJ2-7, with unresolved D. The germline V gene encodes CDR1 MNHEY and CDR2 SVGEGT. V was cut by 5 bases and J by 3 bases, with 8 bases left in between. The CDR3 contains 12 residues. The CDR3, as DNA: TGTGCCAGCAGTATGGGGAACTACGAGCAGTACTTC. Protein: CASSMGNYEQYF.

The rearrangement links TRBV5-6 to TRBJ1-6, with D possibly matching TRBD1 (5 bases). With 2 bases removed from V and 7 bases from J, the gap between germline ends came to 13 bases. This CDR3 contains 15 residues. Per the germline V gene, CDR1 is SGHDT and CDR2 is YYEEEE. The DNA for the CDR3 is TGTGCCAGCAGCTTAAAACATGGGGGAAATTCACCCCTCCACTTT. This gives the protein CASSLKHGGNSPLHF.